This T cell receptor beta chain emerged from a study of shared clonotypes between healthy human individuals. Adult Caucasians living in Nashville, Tennessee made up all of the donors. The study separated CD4+ cells into CD45RA+ naive and CD45RA-negative memory subsets. The CDR3 length is 16 residues. CDR1 and CDR2 (germline): SGDLS, YYNGEE. V was clipped by 4 bases and J by 0 bases, with 17 bases between them. As regards this clone: Its antigen is unknown.

Sequenced by immunoSEQ multiplex PCR; TCRdb stores in-frame clones only, minus some. The sample holds approximately 2.1 million clones, approximately 93% seen once. The study's findings and limits: Blood alone was sampled, and tissue repertoires likely differ.

Source material: naive CD4+ T cells from PBMCs. Subset denoted: CD45RA+ positively selected. This receptor was obtained from a man aged 18 to 29 in good health. Some clones in this sample may be carry-over from other donors' samples. The V gene is TRBV9, the J gene TRBJ2-7; D might be TRBD2 (6 bases). The CDR3: CASSRSGYYSSYEQYF. CDR3 in DNA: TGTGCCAGCAGCCGTAGCGGATATTATAGCTCCTACGAGCAGTACTTC.